Each of the 2 T cell receptor beta chains below was sequenced from the same sample in a study of cytomegalovirus exposure and HLA in healthy donors. PCR was performed using 60 Vbeta and 13 Jbeta primers. Produced via immunoSEQ multiplex PCR; TCRdb's table is partial and in-frame only. Of around 170,000 clones in the sample, approximately 80% were seen once. Input material: PBMCs. Receptors originate from a woman aged 18-29 years in good health and CMV-seronegative.

The V call is TRBV4-1, the J call TRBJ1-2; 9 positions match TRBD1. The CDR3 has 15 residues. Trimming at V came to 5 bases and at J to 6 bases, leaving 10 bases not matched to a gene. Germline CDR1 and CDR2: MGHRA and YSYEKL. Written as DNA, the CDR3 is TGCGCCAGCAGCTCCCCCGGGACAGGGAAAAATGGCTACACCTTC. Encoded protein: CASSSPGTGKNGYTF.

The V and J genes are TRBV15 and TRBJ1-5; 7 bases agree with TRBD1. Germline V CDR1 and CDR2: LNHNV, YYDKDF (reference sequence). The CDR3 runs to 16 residues. Unmatched junction bases numbered 8, after V lost 5 bases and J lost 1 base. The CDR3 here is CATSFRLGQSNQPQHF. As DNA, the CDR3 is TGTGCCACCAGCTTCCGCCTGGGACAGAGCAATCAGCCCCAGCATTTT.